A single sample gave rise to the 22 T cell receptor beta chains below, sequenced in a study of blood T cells in healthy people across ages. Sample-barcoded 5' priming and a J-beta primer mix drove a second PCR of 7 to 11 cycles. TCRdb itself ran the 5' RACE reads through MiXCR, one entry per CDR3 protein. The sample consists of about 570,000 distinct CDR3 sequences, 27% of them appearing once. The sample comprised blood. Every receptor here comes from a woman aged 65 to 85 in good health.

This clonotype has just a few counts. Here the CDR3 reads CASSRDGDGYTF. CDR3 DNA: TGTGCCAGCAGCCGAGACGGGGACGGGTACACCTTC. The rearrangement uses TRBV7-9 and TRBJ1-2, with a weak D call TRBD1 (5 bases). The V end lost 5 bases, the J end lost 11 bases, and 15 bases lay between the germline ends. The CDR3 runs to 12 residues. Germline CDR1 is SEHNR and CDR2 is FQNEAQ (reference sequence).

This chain connects TRBV6-2 or TRBV6-3 to TRBJ1-5; a weak D match, TRBD1 (5 bases). Germline loops: CDR1 MNHEY, CDR2 SVGEGT. With 0 bases removed from V and 2 bases from J, the gap between germline ends came to 17 bases. The CDR3 is made up of 18 amino acids. CDR3: CASSYSPGAPGGNQPQHF. CDR3 DNA sequence: TGTGCCAGCAGTTACTCGCCCGGGGCCCCCGGAGGCAATCAGCCCCAGCATTTT.

The chain carries TRBV7-7 and TRBJ2-5; D is unresolved. The V gene's germline CDR1 is SSHAT and CDR2 FNYEAQ (reference sequence). With 5 bases removed from V and 1 base from J, the gap between germline ends came to 8 bases. The CDR3 spans 13 residues. CDR3 sequence: CASSQIIQETQYF. The CDR3, as DNA: TGTGCCAGCAGCCAGATAATCCAAGAGACCCAGTACTTC.

Only one count was recorded for this clonotype. This rearrangement joins TRBV7-3 to TRBJ2-1, with TRBD2 identical over 16 bases. The germline gives CDR1 SGHTA, CDR2 FQGTGA. The junction had 6 bases not matched to a gene; V was cut back by 1 base and J by 3 bases. This CDR3 is 19 amino acids long. CDR3 sequence (DNA): TGTGCCAGCAGCTTAAGGGGGACTAGCGGGGGGGCCGTCTACAATGAGCAGTTCTTC. Protein product: CASSLRGTSGGAVYNEQFF.

The V and J genes are TRBV5-1 and TRBJ1-1; 7 bases align to TRBD1. The trim removed 2 bases at V and 7 bases at J, leaving 11 bases unmatched. CDR3 length: 15 amino acids. Looked up from germline, CDR1 is SGHRS and CDR2 is YFSETQ. The CDR3 sequence: CASSFIGTAGGEAFF. The CDR3, as DNA: TGCGCCAGCAGCTTCATAGGGACAGCAGGCGGTGAAGCTTTCTTT.

This clonotype was seen only a few times. The chain is built from TRBV11-2 and TRBJ2-7; TRBD1 matches 10 bases. Trimming cost V 10 bases and J 5 bases; bases outside gene matches: 5. The CDR3 is made up of 12 amino acids. Germline V gene data show CDR1 as SGHAT and CDR2 as FQNNGV. The CDR3 loop is CATRQGAHEQYF. The CDR3 region has the DNA TGTGCCACCCGACAGGGGGCCCACGAGCAGTACTTC.

The V and J genes are TRBV20-1 and TRBJ2-3; D possibly uses TRBD1 or TRBD2 (5 bases each). The germline gives CDR1 DFQATT, CDR2 SNEGSKA (reference sequence). The CDR3 has 14 residues. CDR3 nucleotides: TGCAGAGTGTCGGGGACGGCTAAAGCAGATACGCAGTATTTT. Translating gives CRVSGTAKADTQYF.

This clonotype was picked up a small number of times. The junction and the germline gene differ at one end; a read error may be behind it. This chain connects TRBV2 to TRBJ2-5; 8 nucleotides line up with TRBD2. This CDR3 has 13 residues. Per the germline V gene, CDR1 is SNHLY and CDR2 is FYNNEI. This chain's CDR3 is CASKTSGKETQYF. The CDR3 region has the DNA TGTGCCAGCAAAACTAGCGGCAAAGAAACCCAGTACTTC.

The table lists this clonotype with a few counts. The rearrangement joins TRBV7-9 to TRBJ2-3, with 7 bases lining up with TRBD2. Germline CDR1 is SEHNR and CDR2 is FQNEAQ (reference sequence). V trimming: 3 bases; J trimming: 3 bases; junction bases outside the gene matches: 12. This CDR3 is 17 amino acids long. CDR3 sequence reads: CASSFQGGGSGTDTQYF. The CDR3 DNA reads as TGTGCCAGCAGCTTTCAGGGCGGGGGATCGGGTACAGATACGCAGTATTTT.

This clonotype was detected a few times. The chain couples TRBV9 to TRBJ1-1, with a weak D call TRBD1 (6 bases). Germline V lookup: CDR1 SGDLS, CDR2 YYNGEE. CDR3 length: 16 residues. V shed 0 bases and J shed 2 bases, with 14 bases lying between them. The CDR3 spells CASSVARTGGNTEAFF. CDR3 sequence (DNA): TGTGCCAGCAGCGTAGCCCGGACGGGGGGCAACACTGAAGCTTTCTTT.

This rearrangement joins TRBV5-1 to TRBJ1-4; 7 bases are a match to TRBD1. Germline CDR1 reads SGHRS; CDR2 reads YFSETQ. V was clipped by 7 bases and J by 4 bases; unmatched bases: 7. This CDR3 region has 14 residues. The CDR3 DNA reads TGCGCCAGCGGATCAGGGGGACGTAATGAAAAACTGTTTTTT. Amino acid sequence: CASGSGGRNEKLFF. The full variable domain, in which reference TRBV5-1 and TRBJ1-4 provide the parts outside the CDR3, is KAGVTQTPRYLIKTRGQQVTLSCSPISGHRSVSWYQQTPGQGLQFLFEYFSETQRNKGNFPGRFSGRQFSNSRSEMNVSTLELGDSALYLCASGSGGRNEKLFFGSGTQLSVL.

In its sample, this clonotype was seen a few times. The chain couples TRBV2 to TRBJ1-2, with TRBD1 matching over 10 bases. Germline V CDR1 and CDR2: SNHLY, FYNNEI. The CDR3 consists of 12 residues. The junction had 6 bases not matched to a gene; V was cut back by 9 bases and J by 8 bases. The CDR3, as DNA: TGTGCCAGTAGACAGGGGGCGCGGGGCTACACCTTC. Encoded protein: CASRQGARGYTF.

This chain joins TRBV6-2 or TRBV6-3 and TRBJ2-4, with unresolved D. This CDR3 comprises 14 residues. Germline CDR1 is MNHEY and CDR2 is SVGEGT. V lost 2 bases to trimming and J lost 0 bases, with 5 bases between them. The CDR3 DNA follows: TGTGCCAGCAGTTACGTCACAGCCAAAAACATTCAGTACTTC. Translating gives CASSYVTAKNIQYF.

The V call is TRBV5-1, the J call TRBJ2-3; D unresolved. The CDR3 spans 14 residues. Germline loops: CDR1 SGHRS, CDR2 YFSETQ. Trimming removed 0 bases at V and 5 bases at J, with 10 bases between. CDR3 in amino acids: CASSLEGAGDTQYF. The CDR3 nucleotides read TGCGCCAGCAGCTTGGAGGGCGCCGGAGATACGCAGTATTTT.

The chain joins TRBV5-1 to TRBJ2-3, with 7 positions matching TRBD1. In germline, CDR1 is SGHRS, CDR2 YFSETQ. The CDR3 covers 14 residues. The V segment lost 4 bases and the J segment 5 bases; nucleotides outside the gene matches: 7. CDR3 sequence reads: CASSRQGYLDTQYF. Here the CDR3 DNA reads TGCGCCAGCAGCCGACAGGGCTATCTAGATACGCAGTATTTT.

The chain has TRBV11-1 and TRBJ1-2; weak D call: TRBD1 (5 bases). The V gene's germline CDR1 is SGHAT and CDR2 FQDESV (reference sequence). This CDR3 is 15 amino acids long. V shed 8 bases and J shed 2 bases, with 18 bases lying between them. CDR3 nucleotide sequence: TGTGCCAGCGGACCGGGACCCTCTTCAAACTATGGCTACACCTTC. Protein: CASGPGPSSNYGYTF. Drawing the rest from reference TRBV11-1 and TRBJ1-2, the complete variable domain is EAEVAQSPRYKITEKSQAVAFWCDPISGHATLYWYRQILGQGPELLVQFQDESVVDDSQLPKDRFSAERLKGVDSTLKIQPAELGDSAMYLCASGPGPSSNYGYTFGSGTRLTVV.

This clonotype showed up just a few times. CDR3 DNA: TGTGCCAGCAGTGCCAGGGGTGTGACCTACGAGCAGTACTTC. The encoded protein is CASSARGVTYEQYF. This chain uses TRBV7-9 with TRBJ2-7, with a tentative D call TRBD1 (6 bases). CDR3 length equals 14 residues. Trimming shortened V by 6 bases and J by 2 bases, and 14 bases separated the two germline ends. Per germline, CDR1 SEHNR and CDR2 FQNEAQ (reference sequence).

The V call is TRBV4-3, the J call TRBJ2-6; D unresolved. Trimming took off 4 bases at V and 5 bases at J, with 9 bases between the two ends. Germline-derived CDR1 and CDR2 are LGHNA and YSLEER. CDR3 size: 14 residues. This CDR3 is CASSLVQWANVLTF. The CDR3 DNA reads as TGCGCCAGCAGCCTGGTCCAATGGGCCAACGTCCTGACTTTC.

This clonotype appeared a few times. V is TRBV29-1 and J is TRBJ1-1; D is ambiguous. Germline V CDR1 and CDR2: SQVTM, ANQGSEA. Trimming left V 4 bases short and J 1 base short, with 13 bases between. The CDR3 totals 14 residues. The CDR3 DNA sequence: TGCAGCGTTGCCGGGTGGGGTCGGAACACTGAAGCTTTCTTT. Translation gives CSVAGWGRNTEAFF.

V gene TRBV6-5 combines with J gene TRBJ2-3; D is ambiguous. Trimming left V 0 bases short and J 1 base short, with 11 bases between. The length of the CDR3 is 16 residues. Germline V gene lookup returns CDR1 MNHEY and CDR2 SVGAGI. CDR3 DNA sequence: TGTGCCAGCAGTTACTCGAGGCGAGGAGGCACAGATACGCAGTATTTT. Protein sequence: CASSYSRRGGTDTQYF.

This clonotype was counted only a few times. The rearrangement joins TRBV7-2 to TRBJ2-5; 8 nucleotides match TRBD1. Germline-derived CDR1 and CDR2 are SGHTA and FQGNSA. The junction had 5 bases not matched to a gene; V was cut back by 5 bases and J by 3 bases. The CDR3 runs to 14 residues. CDR3 protein: CASSRGQEKETQYF. The CDR3 DNA reads TGTGCCAGCAGCCGGGGACAGGAGAAAGAGACCCAGTACTTC.

This clonotype was found a few times. Written as DNA, the CDR3 is TGTGCCAGCAGTCCAAGGACAGGGGACATCTATGGCTACACCTTC. It specifies CASSPRTGDIYGYTF. The chain has TRBV12-3 or TRBV12-4 and TRBJ1-2; TRBD1 matches 9 bases. V gave up 5 bases and J gave up 4 bases; unmatched junction bases: 8. This CDR3 region has 15 residues.